These 7 T cell receptor beta chains came from one sample sequenced in a study of blood T cell repertoires in COVID-19. Produced via immunoSEQ multiplex PCR; TCRdb's table is partial and in-frame only. The data show under 300,000 clones, with roughly 85% seen just once and over 9% held by the top ten. Specimen: peripheral blood. The receptors were sampled from a woman aged 50 to 65 who had recovered from COVID-19.

The chain has TRBV9 and TRBJ2-1; 13 bases map to TRBD2. This CDR3 has 16 amino acids. With 0 bases clipped from V and 7 bases from J, the junction kept 4 bases outside the gene matches. CDR1 is SGDLS and CDR2 is YYNGEE in the germline V gene. The CDR3 DNA reads TGTGCCAGCAGCGTAGGACTAGCGGGAGGAGGAAATGAGCAGTTCTTC. This gives the protein CASSVGLAGGGNEQFF. Variable domain in full (rest from reference TRBV9 and TRBJ2-1): DSGVTQTPKHLITATGQRVTLRCSPRSGDLSVYWYQQSLDQGLQFLIQYYNGEERAKGNILERFSAQQFPDLHSELNLSSLELGDSALYFCASSVGLAGGGNEQFFGPGTRLTVL.

This clone occurred a few times. The chain carries TRBV27 and TRBJ1-6; 7 nucleotides match TRBD1. This CDR3 has 14 residues. The germline gives CDR1 MNHEY, CDR2 SMNVEV (reference sequence). After removal of 6 bases from V and 7 bases from J, the junction contained 6 bases not matched to a gene. The CDR3 sequence: CASRPDRVNSPLHF. The CDR3 DNA reads TGTGCCAGCAGGCCTGACAGGGTAAATTCACCCCTCCACTTT.

This clone has more than one count but fewer than ten. This chain joins TRBV3-1 (or the pseudogene TRBV3-2) and TRBJ1-1, with TRBD1 matching 7 bases. Germline lookup yields CDR1 LGHDT and CDR2 YNNKEL (reference sequence). The V gene end was trimmed by 3 bases and the J gene end by 12 bases; junction bases not matched to a gene: 7. The CDR3 runs 12 residues. DNA for the CDR3: TGTGCCAGCAGCCAGCCGACAGGGCGAACTTTCTTT. This encodes CASSQPTGRTFF.

The V gene is TRBV18, the J gene TRBJ1-2; D is unresolved. Trimming took 0 bases from V and 6 from J, leaving 14 bases between them. Germline V gene lookup returns CDR1 KGHSH and CDR2 LQKENI. The CDR3 has 15 residues. Here the CDR3 reads CASSPPGSRIDGYTF. In DNA, the CDR3 is TGTGCCAGCTCACCACCCGGGTCCCGAATTGATGGCTACACCTTC.

The count of this clone is one. The V gene is TRBV28, the J gene TRBJ1-1, with D unclear. CDR3 size: 15 residues. Trimming removed 8 bases at V and 4 bases at J, with 20 bases between. Germline V gene sequence: CDR1 MDHEN, CDR2 SYDVKM. The DNA of the CDR3 is TGTGCCAGCGGGCCTTACGAGGGAAGATCCACTGAAGCTTTCTTT. Protein sequence: CASGPYEGRSTEAFF. The entire variable domain, with the rest obtained from reference TRBV28 and TRBJ1-1, is as follows: DVKVTQSSRYLVKRTGEKVFLECVQDMDHENMFWYRQDPGLGLRLIYFSYDVKMKEKGDIPEGYSVSREKKERFSLILESASTNQTSMYLCASGPYEGRSTEAFFGQGTRLTVV.

The V and J genes are TRBV5-3 and TRBJ2-1; possible D gene TRBD2, 6 bases. TRBV5-3 is reported as an ORF; its role is uncertain. This CDR3 has 15 amino acids. V was trimmed by 5 bases and J by 12 bases, leaving 24 bases between them. CDR3 in DNA: TGTGCCAGAAGTCCTAGCGCCTCCCTCTACATCGGGCAGTTCTTC. Protein: CARSPSASLYIGQFF.

The genes are TRBV19 and TRBJ2-7, with 10 bases fitting TRBD1. Trimming took 4 bases from V and 6 from J; bases not matched to a gene: 6. From germline, CDR1 is LNHDA and CDR2 SQIVND (reference sequence). This CDR3 has 14 amino acids. The CDR3 protein is CASSTRDRGTEQYF. The CDR3 DNA reads TGTGCCAGTAGTACCCGGGACAGGGGAACCGAGCAGTACTTC.